This TCR beta chain was recorded in a study of blood T cell repertoires in COVID-19. Study-wide background: From the United States, Italy and Spain came samples of acute and convalescent COVID-19.

Participants had their cohort set by participant-reported clinical history. Per the authors' pipeline: Using reference gene primer amplification, nucleated cell counts were estimated. Sequencing used immunoSEQ multiplex PCR; TCRdb keeps in-frame clones, though not all of them. V, J and clone size were drawn from that table, and D and trimming were deduced from the DNA. There are about 150,000 clones in the sample; around 80% occur only once, and around 17% lies in the top ten. The CDR3 runs 13 residues. Germline V gene sequence: CDR1 MNHEY, CDR2 SVGEGT. V was cut by 1 base and J by 7 bases, with 10 bases left in between.

Sequencing used PBMCs or T cells enriched from blood (not recorded which). The receptor comes from an older woman in a cohort exposed to, infected with or recovered from COVID-19 (not recorded which). The chain couples TRBV6-2 or TRBV6-3 to TRBJ1-2; D not certain. CDR3: CASSYLNGVGYTF. The CDR3 region has the DNA TGTGCCAGCAGTTACTTGAACGGGGTTGGCTACACCTTC.